This is a list of T cell receptor beta chains from one sample in a study of neoadjuvant nivolumab and ipilimumab in lung cancer. The method was immunoSEQ multiplex PCR; TCRdb's version includes in-frame clones alone and lacks a portion of them. The repertoire holds approximately 17,000 clones, with approximately 79% as singletons. The specimen was tumor tissue, collected after neoadjuvant nivolumab, alone or with ipilimumab, at or shortly before surgery. The source is an adult with non-small cell lung cancer. Both conserved end residues are part of each CDR3. Fields, in order: J gene, V gene, CDR3 length, clone size, D gene, CDR3 DNA, CDR3 protein. D genes are given only for firm matches. Where a row states a size, it is once, few, many or the class of an expanded clone; other rows omit it.

TRBJ1-1 TRBV5-1 17 . . TGCGCCAGCAGCTTGAACTTTGGTGACACAGGGAACACTGAAGCTTTCTTT CASSLNFGDTGNTEAFF
TRBJ2-1 TRBV6-6 15 . TRBD2 TGTGCCAGCAGTTACGGACTAGCGGAATACAATGAGCAGTTCTTC CASSYGLAEYNEQFF
TRBJ1-5 TRBV27 15 . . TGTGCCAGCAGTTTATCGCGGTCTGGCAATCAGCCCCAGCATTTT CASSLSRSGNQPQHF
TRBJ1-2 TRBV6-6 13 . TRBD1 TGTGCCAGCAGCCCCCGGACAGGGGAAGGCTACACCTTC CASSPRTGEGYTF
TRBJ1-2 TRBV6-5 14 once . TGTGCCAGCAGTTACTTGGGGCCTACCTATGGCTACACCTTC CASSYLGPTYGYTF
TRBJ2-5 TRBV13 16 few TRBD2 TGTGCCAGCAGCTTGGGGCAGCGGGGAGATCAAGAGACCCAGTACTTC CASSLGQRGDQETQYF
TRBJ1-5 TRBV5-1 15 . TRBD1 TGCGCCAGCAGCCAAGATACAGGGGGCGGTCAGCCCCAGCATTTT CASSQDTGGGQPQHF
TRBJ2-1 TRBV7-8 15 . TRBD2 TGTGCCAGCAGCTTAAAACTAGCGGGGGGCCTTGGGCAGTTCTTC CASSLKLAGGLGQFF
TRBJ1-1 TRBV6-5 11 once . TGTGCCAGCAATCTAGGCACTGAAGCTTTCTTT CASNLGTEAFF
TRBJ1-6 TRBV10-2 16 . TRBD1 TGCGCCAGCAGTGAGGCCCCGACAGGGACCATTTTAGTCCTCCACTTT CASSEAPTGTILVLHF
TRBJ2-1 TRBV19 16 . . TGTGCCAGTAGTATAGAAGGCATGAGCTCCTACAATGAGCAGTTCTTC CASSIEGMSSYNEQFF
TRBJ1-2 TRBV5-1 13 few . TGCGCCAGCAGCTTTAACAGGGCCTATGGCTACACCTTC CASSFNRAYGYTF
TRBJ1-1 TRBV5-1 12 . TRBD1 TGCGCCAGCAGCACGGACAGGGGCCAAGCTTTCTTT CASSTDRGQAFF
TRBJ2-7 TRBV2 14 . . TGTGCCAGCACCCGGGTAGTTGGAGCCTACGAGCAGTACTTC CASTRVVGAYEQYF
TRBJ1-2 TRBV6-1 13 once . TGTGCCAGCAGTGAAGGAGCTAACTATGGCTACACCTTC CASSEGANYGYTF
TRBJ2-6 TRBV7-2 14 . . TGTGCCAGCAGCGGAAGAGTTGGGGCCAACGTCCTGACTTTC CASSGRVGANVLTF
TRBJ2-1 TRBV6-1 13 . TRBD2 TGTGCCAGCAGCCACGACGGGGGGGGTGAGCAGTTCTTC CASSHDGGGEQFF
TRBJ1-5 TRBV5-1 15 . . TGCGCCAGCAGCCCGGGAGCCCAGGGCAATCAGCCCCAGCATTTT CASSPGAQGNQPQHF
TRBJ2-7 TRBV11-3 13 . . TGTGCCAGCAGCTCCGGAGCAGGATACGAGCAGTACTTC CASSSGAGYEQYF
TRBJ1-2 TRBV6-5 11 . . TGTGCCAGCAGGTTCCTTTATGGCTACACCTTC CASRFLYGYTF
TRBJ1-2 TRBV6-5 15 . . TGTGCCAGCAGTACCGGACAGATTGCTAACTATGGCTACACCTTC CASSTGQIANYGYTF
TRBJ1-1 TRBV14 12 once . TGTGCCAGCAGGCGCGAAGGGGCTGAAGCTTTCTTT CASRREGAEAFF
TRBJ2-3 TRBV7-9 15 . . TGTGCCAGCAGCTCGAGGGGGGGCACCACAGATACGCAGTATTTT CASSSRGGTTDTQYF
TRBJ1-2 TRBV5-8 12 once . TGTGCCAGCAGCTTTAGCGTGTATGGCTACACCTTC CASSFSVYGYTF
TRBJ2-7 TRBV6-5 14 . TRBD1 TGTGCCAGCAGTCCCCGGACAGGGGACTACGAGCAGTACTTC CASSPRTGDYEQYF
TRBJ2-7 TRBV7-8 15 . . TGTGCCAGCAGCCTAGGGCGGTTTCCCTCCTACGAGCAGTACTTC CASSLGRFPSYEQYF
TRBJ1-2 TRBV5-6 18 few . TGTGCCAGCAGCTTGCAGTATCCGAATCCCCTGGGAGACTATGGCTACACCTTC CASSLQYPNPLGDYGYTF
TRBJ2-1 TRBV11-2 14 . TRBD2 TGTGCCAGCAGCGTTGGCGGGGGGGGTAATGAGCAGTTCTTC CASSVGGGGNEQFF
TRBJ2-3 TRBV9 14 . . TGTGCCAGCAGCGTAGTCCCCAGCTCAGATACGCAGTATTTT CASSVVPSSDTQYF
TRBJ1-2 TRBV6-5 15 . TRBD1 TGTGCCAGCAGTTCCCAGGGGGGTTTTGGCTATGGCTACACCTTC CASSSQGGFGYGYTF
TRBJ2-7 TRBV6-6 15 . TRBD1 TGTGCCAGCAGTCCGCCGGGACAGGGGCAATACGAGCAGTACTTC CASSPPGQGQYEQYF
TRBJ2-3 TRBV19 14 . . TGTGCCAGTAGTCCCGGGGCCGTCACAGATACGCAGTATTTT CASSPGAVTDTQYF
TRBJ2-2 TRBV18 13 few . TGTGCCAGCTCACCCCGGGTTACCGGGGAGCTGTTTTTT CASSPRVTGELFF
TRBJ1-1 TRBV7-9 16 few TRBD1 TGTGCCAGCAGCTTAGCCGGACAGGGGGCTGGGACTGAAGCTTTCTTT CASSLAGQGAGTEAFF
TRBJ1-1 TRBV11-3 13 . . TGTGCCAGCAGCTTAGATACGGGGTTTGAAGCTTTCTTT CASSLDTGFEAFF
TRBJ1-1 TRBV5-1 14 . . TGCGCCAGCAGCGGGGCGACAGGACAAACTGAAGCTTTCTTT CASSGATGQTEAFF
TRBJ1-2 TRBV6-5 13 . . TGTGCCAGCAGTTATACCCAGACATATGGCTACACCTTC CASSYTQTYGYTF
TRBJ2-1 TRBV10-1 15 . . TGCGCCAGCAGTGAATCCCAGAGGGGAGGCAATGAGCAGTTCTTC CASSESQRGGNEQFF
TRBJ2-3 TRBV7-9 15 . . TGTGCCAGCAGTTGGATCTCGGGGGGCACAGATACGCAGTATTTT CASSWISGGTDTQYF
TRBJ1-1 TRBV5-5 13 medium-sized . TGTGCCAGCGTAAAGGACTTGAACACTGAAGCTTTCTTT CASVKDLNTEAFF
TRBJ2-3 TRBV2 15 . . TGTGCCAGCAGCCCAACGGTTACTAGCACAGATACGCAGTATTTT CASSPTVTSTDTQYF
TRBJ1-1 TRBV11-3 12 . . TGTGCCAGCAGCGACCTTAACACTGAAGCTTTCTTT CASSDLNTEAFF
TRBJ2-3 TRBV5-1 14 . TRBD1 TGCGCCAGCGTGGGGACAGATGGGGCAGATACGCAGTATTTT CASVGTDGADTQYF
TRBJ1-1 TRBV6-1 14 . . TGTGCCAGCACCGAGGGGGGGTGGGACACTGAAGCTTTCTTT CASTEGGWDTEAFF
TRBJ2-7 TRBV7-2 15 . . TGTGCCAGCAGCTTCGCGACTAGGTCCCCCTACGAGCAGTACTTC CASSFATRSPYEQYF
TRBJ2-3 TRBV7-8 15 . TRBD2 TGTGCCAGCAGCCGAAGCGGGGGGGCTTGGGATACGCAGTATTTT CASSRSGGAWDTQYF
TRBJ2-1 TRBV25-1 16 . . TGTGCCAGCAGTGAAGGTATTGGGGTATCCTACAATGAGCAGTTCTTC CASSEGIGVSYNEQFF
TRBJ1-5 TRBV19 13 once TRBD1 TGTGCCATCGACAGGGGGAACAATCAGCCCCAGCATTTT CAIDRGNNQPQHF
TRBJ2-2 TRBV9 12 . . TGTGCCAGCAGCGTGAACACCGGGGAGCTGTTTTTT CASSVNTGELFF
TRBJ2-5 TRBV5-6 15 . TRBD1 TGTGCCAGCAGCTTGGATACAGGGGGCCTAGAGACCCAGTACTTC CASSLDTGGLETQYF
TRBJ2-1 TRBV29-1 18 . TRBD2 TGCAGCGTAGCAGGACTAGCGGGGGGACAAAGCTCCTACAATGAGCAGTTCTTC CSVAGLAGGQSSYNEQFF
TRBJ2-2 TRBV5-1 15 . TRBD2 TGCGCCAGCAGCCCCCAGGGCGGGGGGACCGGGGAGCTGTTTTTT CASSPQGGGTGELFF
TRBJ1-2 TRBV5-4 15 . TRBD1 TGTGCCAGCAGCCCAGCCGGACAGGGTGTCTATGGCTACACCTTC CASSPAGQGVYGYTF
TRBJ1-3 TRBV30 13 . . TGTGCCTGGAGCACCGGGTCCGGAAACACCATATATTTT CAWSTGSGNTIYF